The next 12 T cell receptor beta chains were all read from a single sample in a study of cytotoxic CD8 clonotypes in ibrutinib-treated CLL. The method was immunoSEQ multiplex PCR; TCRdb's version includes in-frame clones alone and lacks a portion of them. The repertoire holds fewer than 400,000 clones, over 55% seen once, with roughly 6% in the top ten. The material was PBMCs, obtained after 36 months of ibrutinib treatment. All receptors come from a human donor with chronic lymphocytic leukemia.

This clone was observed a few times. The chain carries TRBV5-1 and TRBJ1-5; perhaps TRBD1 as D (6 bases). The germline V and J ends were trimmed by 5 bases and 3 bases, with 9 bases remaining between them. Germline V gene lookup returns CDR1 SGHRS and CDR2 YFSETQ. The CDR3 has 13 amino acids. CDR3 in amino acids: CASRQGLNQPQHF. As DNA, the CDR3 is TGCGCCAGCAGACAGGGACTCAATCAGCCCCAGCATTTT.

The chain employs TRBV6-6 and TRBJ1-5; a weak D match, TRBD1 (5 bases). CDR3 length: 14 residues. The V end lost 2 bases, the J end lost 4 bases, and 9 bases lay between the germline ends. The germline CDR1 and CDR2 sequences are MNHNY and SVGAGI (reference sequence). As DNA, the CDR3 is TGTGCCAGCAGTTACAGGCCAGGGAATCAGCCCCAGCATTTT. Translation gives CASSYRPGNQPQHF.

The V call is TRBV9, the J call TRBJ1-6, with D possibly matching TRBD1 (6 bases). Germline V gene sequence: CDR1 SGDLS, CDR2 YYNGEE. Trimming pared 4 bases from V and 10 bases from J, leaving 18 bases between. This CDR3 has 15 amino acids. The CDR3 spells CASSPYGAQGSPLHF. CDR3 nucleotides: TGTGCCAGCAGCCCCTACGGGGCCCAGGGGTCACCCCTCCACTTT.

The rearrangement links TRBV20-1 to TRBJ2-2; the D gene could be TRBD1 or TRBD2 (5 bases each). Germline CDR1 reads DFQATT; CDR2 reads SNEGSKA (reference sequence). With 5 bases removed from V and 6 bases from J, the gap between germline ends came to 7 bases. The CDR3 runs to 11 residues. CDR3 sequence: CSAVGAGELFF. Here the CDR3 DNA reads TGCAGTGCTGTGGGGGCCGGGGAGCTGTTTTTT.

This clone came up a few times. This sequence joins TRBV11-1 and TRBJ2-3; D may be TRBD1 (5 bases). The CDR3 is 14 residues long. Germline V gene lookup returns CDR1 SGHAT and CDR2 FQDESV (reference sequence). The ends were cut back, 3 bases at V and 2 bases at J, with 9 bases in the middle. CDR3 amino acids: CASSLAGPTDTQYF. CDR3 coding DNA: TGTGCCAGCAGCTTGGCAGGGCCCACAGATACGCAGTATTTT.

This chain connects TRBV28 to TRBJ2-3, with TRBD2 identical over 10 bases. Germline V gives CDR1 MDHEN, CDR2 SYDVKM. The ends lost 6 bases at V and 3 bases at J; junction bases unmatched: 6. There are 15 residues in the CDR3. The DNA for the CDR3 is TGTGCCAGCAGCTTAGCGGGAGGTGTAACAGATACGCAGTATTTT. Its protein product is CASSLAGGVTDTQYF.

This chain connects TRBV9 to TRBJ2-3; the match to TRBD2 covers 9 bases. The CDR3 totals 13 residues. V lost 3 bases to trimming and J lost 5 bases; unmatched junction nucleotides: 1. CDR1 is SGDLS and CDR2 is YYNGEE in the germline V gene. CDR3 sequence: CASSELAGDTQYF. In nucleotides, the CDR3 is TGTGCCAGCAGCGAACTAGCGGGAGATACGCAGTATTTT. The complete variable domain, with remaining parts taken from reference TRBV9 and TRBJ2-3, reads DSGVTQTPKHLITATGQRVTLRCSPRSGDLSVYWYQQSLDQGLQFLIQYYNGEERAKGNILERFSAQQFPDLHSELNLSSLELGDSALYFCASSELAGDTQYFGPGTRLTVL.

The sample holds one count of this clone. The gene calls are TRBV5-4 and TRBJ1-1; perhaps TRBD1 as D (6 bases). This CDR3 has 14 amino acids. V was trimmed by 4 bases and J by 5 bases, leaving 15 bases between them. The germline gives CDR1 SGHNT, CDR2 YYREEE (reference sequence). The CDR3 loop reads CASSPDWGATEAFF. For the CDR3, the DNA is TGTGCCAGCAGCCCCGATTGGGGGGCGACTGAAGCTTTCTTT.

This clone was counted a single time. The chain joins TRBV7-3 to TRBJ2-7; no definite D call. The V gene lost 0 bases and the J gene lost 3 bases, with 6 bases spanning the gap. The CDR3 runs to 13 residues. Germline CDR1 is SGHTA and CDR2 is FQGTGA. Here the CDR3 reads CASSLTGHYEQYF. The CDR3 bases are TGTGCCAGCAGCTTAACTGGGCACTACGAGCAGTACTTC. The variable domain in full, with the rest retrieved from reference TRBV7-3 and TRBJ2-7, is GAGVSQTPSNKVTEKGKYVELRCDPISGHTALYWYRQSLGQGPEFLIYFQGTGAADDSGLPNDRFFAVRPEGSVSTLKIQRTERGDSAVYLCASSLTGHYEQYFGPGTRLTVT.

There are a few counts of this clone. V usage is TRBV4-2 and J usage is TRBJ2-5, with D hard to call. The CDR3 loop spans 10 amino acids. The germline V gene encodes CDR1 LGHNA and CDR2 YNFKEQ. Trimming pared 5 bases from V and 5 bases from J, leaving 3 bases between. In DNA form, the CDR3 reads TGTGCCAGCAGCGGCGAGACCCAGTACTTC. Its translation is CASSGETQYF.

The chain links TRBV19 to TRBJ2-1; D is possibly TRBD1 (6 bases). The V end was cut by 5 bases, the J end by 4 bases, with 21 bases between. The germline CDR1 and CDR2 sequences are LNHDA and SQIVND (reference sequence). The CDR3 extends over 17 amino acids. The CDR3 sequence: CASSLKTGRPSYNEQFF. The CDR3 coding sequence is TGTGCCAGTAGTCTCAAGACAGGACGCCCCTCTTACAATGAGCAGTTCTTC.

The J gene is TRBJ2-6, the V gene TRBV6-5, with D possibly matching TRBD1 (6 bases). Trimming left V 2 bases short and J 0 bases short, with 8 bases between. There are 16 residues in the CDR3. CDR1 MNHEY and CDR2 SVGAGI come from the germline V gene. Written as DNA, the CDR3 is TGTGCCAGCAGTTACCGGACAGTCTCTGGGGCCAACGTCCTGACTTTC. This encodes CASSYRTVSGANVLTF.